The 21 T cell receptor beta chains reported below all come from one sample, sequenced in a study of blood T cells in healthy people across ages (dated by TCRdb to the mid-2010s). The library relied on 5' RACE. Sequenced on an Illumina HiSeq 2500. The second PCR ran for roughly 7 to 12 cycles and used a J-beta primer mix along with a sample-barcoded 5' primer. TCRdb reanalyzed the raw reads on its own, using fastp at Q25 for trimming and MiXCR for clone calling, and kept in-frame beta chains. Entries are consolidated by CDR3 protein sequence, retaining the most common genes and DNA. This sample comprises about a million distinct CDR3 sequences, roughly half of them detected only once. The top ten clones comprise 20% to 25% of the sample. Material for sequencing was blood. The receptors derive from a woman in her fifties or sixties in good health.

This clonotype was recorded only once. The chain uses TRBV7-9 and TRBJ2-1; 9 nucleotides align to TRBD1. V trimming: 2 bases; J trimming: 7 bases; junction bases outside the gene matches: 3. Germline CDR1 SEHNR, CDR2 FQNEAQ (reference sequence). The CDR3 loop spans 14 amino acids. Written as DNA, the CDR3 is TGTGCCAGCAGCTTAACAGGGGGCCTGAATGAGCAGTTCTTC. Residues: CASSLTGGLNEQFF.

This chain joins TRBV11-2 and TRBJ2-5; D gene unclear. The CDR3 spans 13 residues. The germline CDR1 and CDR2 sequences are SGHAT and FQNNGV. V was pared by 2 bases and J by 5 bases, with 9 bases between. CDR3 nucleotide sequence: TGTGCCAGCAGCTTATCTATGCATGAGACCCAGTACTTC. Its translation: CASSLSMHETQYF.

The table lists this clonotype with a few counts. The chain joins TRBV15 to TRBJ2-5; D possibly corresponds to TRBD2 (5 bases). With 6 bases removed from V and 2 bases from J, the gap between germline ends came to 19 bases. Per germline, CDR1 LNHNV and CDR2 YYDKDF (reference sequence). CDR3 length equals 16 residues. The CDR3 protein is CATRGGRSGNQETQYF. The DNA for the CDR3 is TGTGCCACCAGAGGCGGCCGGAGCGGAAATCAAGAGACCCAGTACTTC.

The CDR3 here is CASSPRGVSASYNEQFF. DNA for the CDR3: TGTGCCAGCAGCCCTCGAGGGGTGAGCGCAAGCTACAATGAGCAGTTCTTC. The rearrangement uses TRBV7-8 and TRBJ2-1; either TRBD1 or TRBD2 may fit D (5 bases each). This CDR3 region has 17 residues. V lost 5 bases and J lost 3, with 20 bases in between. Germline V gene data show CDR1 as SGHVS and CDR2 as FQNEAQ.

The gene calls are TRBV29-1 and TRBJ2-3; D remains ambiguous. The CDR3 is made up of 13 amino acids. CDR1 and CDR2 from the germline V gene are SQVTM and ANQGSEA. The V and J ends lost 5 bases and 2 bases respectively, with 11 bases between them. The CDR3 spells CSVSRRDTDTQYF. As DNA, the CDR3 is TGCAGCGTTTCCCGAAGGGACACAGATACGCAGTATTTT.

The chain links TRBV30 to TRBJ2-5, with D perhaps TRBD1 (5 bases). V lost 6 bases, J lost 13 bases, and 18 bases lay in between. CDR1 and CDR2 (germline): GTSNPN, SVGIG (reference sequence). This CDR3 has 11 amino acids. CDR3 nucleotide sequence: TGTGCCTGCCAAAGAATAGGGGTCGGGTACTTC. Translated: CACQRIGVGYF.

J is TRBJ1-2 and V is TRBV11-2; TRBD1 might be the D (6 bases). This CDR3 comprises 15 residues. Germline V lookup: CDR1 SGHAT, CDR2 FQNNGV. The germline V and J ends were trimmed by 5 bases and 4 bases, with 17 bases remaining between them. The CDR3 region is CASSSQTGTSYGYTF. In nucleotides, the CDR3 is TGTGCCAGCAGCAGTCAAACAGGGACGTCCTATGGCTACACCTTC.

This clonotype came up a few times. This chain's CDR3 is CASSQGSGGAGSGQTQYF. The CDR3 coding sequence is TGTGCCAGCAGCCAAGGTTCTGGGGGTGCCGGGAGTGGACAGACCCAGTACTTC. This rearrangement joins TRBV4-2 to TRBJ2-5, with a tentative D call TRBD2 (6 bases). The CDR3 consists of 18 residues. V lost 1 base to trimming and J lost 6 bases, with 24 bases between them. Germline V gene data show CDR1 as LGHNA and CDR2 as YNFKEQ.

This chain links TRBV12-3 or TRBV12-4 with TRBJ1-2, with unresolved D. Trimming left V 3 bases short and J 4 bases short, with 12 bases between. The length of the CDR3 is 14 residues. This chain's CDR3 is CASSFIGSVYGYTF. The DNA of the CDR3 is TGTGCCAGCAGTTTCATCGGTAGCGTCTATGGCTACACCTTC.

The V gene is TRBV4-1, the J gene TRBJ2-1; D could derive from TRBD1 or TRBD2 (5 bases each). Between the trimmed V and J ends, which lost 1 base and 9 bases, there was a span of 19 bases. The CDR3 length is 16 residues. CDR1 is MGHRA and CDR2 is YSYEKL in the germline V gene. As DNA, the CDR3 is TGCGCCAGCAGCCAAGGGTTAGTGAGGGGCGGTGGTGAGCAGTTCTTC. Translating gives CASSQGLVRGGGEQFF.

This clonotype was recorded once. The rearrangement links TRBV28 to TRBJ2-5, with TRBD2 identical over 9 bases. The CDR3 is 14 residues long. Germline V gene data show CDR1 as MDHEN and CDR2 as SYDVKM. V was clipped by 7 bases and J by 5 bases; unmatched bases: 8. As DNA, the CDR3 is TGTGCCAGCAACATAGCGGGAGTGTTGGAGACCCAGTACTTC. Translating gives CASNIAGVLETQYF.

Remarks on this clonotype: The junction departs from germline at one end; a sequencing error may be responsible. The chain combines TRBV29-1 with TRBJ2-5; D tentatively fits TRBD1 or TRBD2 (6 bases each). CDR3 length: 10 residues. The germline CDR1 and CDR2 sequences are SQVTM and ANQGSEA. The CDR3 region has the DNA TGTCCGACGGGGGCGGAGACCCAGTACTTC. Translating it yields CPTGAETQYF.

The rearrangement uses TRBV12-3 or TRBV12-4 and TRBJ2-1; D ambiguous. CDR3 size: 12 residues. Trimming took off 6 bases at V and 8 bases at J, with 11 bases between the two ends. The CDR3 here is CASRFSLDEQFF. The CDR3 DNA reads TGTGCCAGCAGGTTCAGCCTGGATGAGCAGTTCTTC.

The rearrangement joins TRBV28 to TRBJ1-1, with D possibly matching TRBD1 (6 bases). Trimming shortened V by 9 bases and J by 3 bases, and 14 bases separated the two germline ends. Germline-derived CDR1 and CDR2 are MDHEN and SYDVKM. The CDR3 extends over 13 amino acids. The CDR3 region has the DNA TGTGCCAGTAAAACAGGGTTGGACACTGAAGCTTTCTTT. Its protein product is CASKTGLDTEAFF.

Only a few counts were recorded for this clonotype. In DNA, the CDR3 is TGCGCCAGCAGCTTGGGTATACTTCAGGGAACCTATGGCTACACCTTC. This encodes CASSLGILQGTYGYTF. The chain couples TRBV5-1 to TRBJ1-2; TRBD1 is a possible D gene (5 bases). This CDR3 is built from 16 residues. V gave up 0 bases and J gave up 4 bases, with 16 bases separating them. The germline V gene has CDR1 SGHRS and CDR2 YFSETQ.

This clonotype was counted only a few times. The rearrangement links TRBV20-1 to TRBJ2-3; D possibly corresponds to TRBD1 (5 bases). Germline lookup yields CDR1 DFQATT and CDR2 SNEGSKA (reference sequence). The CDR3 length is 15 residues. The V end was cut by 1 base, the J end by 3 bases, with 14 bases between. The CDR3 reads CSARGAARVTDTQYF. The CDR3 DNA reads as TGCAGTGCTAGAGGGGCAGCCAGGGTAACAGATACGCAGTATTTT.

The chain recombines TRBV20-1 with TRBJ2-1; maybe TRBD2 (7 bases). CDR3 size: 15 residues. V lost 2 bases, J lost 8 bases, and 19 bases lay in between. Germline V gives CDR1 DFQATT, CDR2 SNEGSKA (reference sequence). The CDR3 reads CSARTGGLAGDEQFF. In DNA, the CDR3 is TGCAGTGCTAGAACCGGGGGGCTGGCGGGAGATGAGCAGTTCTTC.

This chain uses TRBV29-1 with TRBJ2-7; no clear D. The CDR3 is 13 residues long. V lost 3 bases to trimming and J lost 5 bases, with 14 bases between them. The germline gives CDR1 SQVTM, CDR2 ANQGSEA. The CDR3 DNA reads as TGCAGCGTTGATGTGGGCAGGAACGACGAGCAGTACTTC. Its protein is CSVDVGRNDEQYF.

This clonotype was counted ten times or more. This rearrangement joins TRBV28 to TRBJ2-3; no definite D call. The V and J ends lost 0 bases and 1 base respectively, with 2 bases between them. Germline-derived CDR1 and CDR2 are MDHEN and SYDVKM. CDR3 length: 13 amino acids. This CDR3 reads CASSLWGTDTQYF. The CDR3 DNA reads TGTGCCAGCAGTTTATGGGGCACAGATACGCAGTATTTT.

CDR3 loop: CASSDRYSLLHEQYF. The CDR3 coding sequence is TGTGCCAGCAGCGACAGATATTCCCTCCTCCACGAGCAGTACTTC. The chain combines TRBV11-1 with TRBJ2-7; D perhaps matches TRBD1 (5 bases). Germline lookup yields CDR1 SGHAT and CDR2 FQDESV (reference sequence). Trimming removed 5 bases at V and 5 bases at J, with 19 bases between. The CDR3 loop spans 15 amino acids.

CDR3 DNA sequence: TGTGCCAGCAGCTTGGCCCTAGGGGACTACGAGCAGTACTTC. Protein: CASSLALGDYEQYF. The chain is built from TRBV7-2 and TRBJ2-7; D possibly corresponds to TRBD1 (5 bases). Germline lookup yields CDR1 SGHTA and CDR2 FQGNSA. V was shortened by 3 bases and J by 3 bases, with 12 bases between the two germline ends. This CDR3 has 14 residues.